What follows are 15 T cell receptor beta chains derived from one specimen sequenced in a study of blood T cell repertoires in COVID-19. Clones were sequenced by immunoSEQ multiplex PCR, and TCRdb holds only the in-frame ones, with some missing. The sample carries tens of thousands of clones, roughly 90% recorded once. The sample consisted of peripheral blood. These receptors came from a man aged 35-49 years with COVID-19, enrolled during active disease.

This clone was seen a few times. The J gene is TRBJ2-7, the V gene TRBV10-3; 10 bases are shared with TRBD1. Germline lookup yields CDR1 ENHRY and CDR2 SYGVKD. CDR3 length: 16 amino acids. V was pared by 3 bases and J by 4 bases, with 9 bases of the junction left unmatched. CDR3 nucleotides: TGTGCCATCAGTGACCCCGGGACAGGGGTCAGATACGAGCAGTACTTC. Protein sequence: CAISDPGTGVRYEQYF.

The V call is TRBV6-6, the J call TRBJ2-3; 7 bases fit TRBD2. The trim removed 1 base at V and 6 bases at J, leaving 4 bases unmatched. The CDR3 runs to 14 residues. The germline V gene has CDR1 MNHNY and CDR2 SVGAGI (reference sequence). CDR3 nucleotide sequence: TGTGCCAGCAGTTACTGGATTAGCGGGGATACGCAGTATTTT. Protein product: CASSYWISGDTQYF.

The rearrangement uses TRBV9 and TRBJ1-5; D is possibly TRBD1 (6 bases). The CDR3 has 14 residues. The V gene's germline CDR1 is SGDLS and CDR2 YYNGEE. The V gene lost 0 bases and the J gene lost 4 bases, with 8 bases spanning the gap. The CDR3 DNA follows: TGTGCCAGCAGCGTAGGACAGGAAAATCAGCCCCAGCATTTT. Amino acid sequence: CASSVGQENQPQHF. Full variable domain (rest looked up from reference TRBV9 and TRBJ1-5): DSGVTQTPKHLITATGQRVTLRCSPRSGDLSVYWYQQSLDQGLQFLIQYYNGEERAKGNILERFSAQQFPDLHSELNLSSLELGDSALYFCASSVGQENQPQHFGDGTRLSIL.

V and J are TRBV2 and TRBJ2-2; 10 bases agree with TRBD2. The CDR3 contains 16 residues. Unmatched junction bases numbered 4, after V lost 2 bases and J lost 4 bases. Germline V gene sequence: CDR1 SNHLY, CDR2 FYNNEI. The CDR3 spells CASSETAGGRTGELFF. CDR3 DNA: TGTGCCAGCAGTGAAACAGCGGGGGGGCGCACCGGGGAGCTGTTTTTT.

V usage is TRBV7-9 and J usage is TRBJ1-2; D unclear. Germline V gene lookup returns CDR1 SEHNR and CDR2 FQNEAQ (reference sequence). V dropped 6 bases and J dropped 8 bases, with 22 bases sitting between them. The CDR3 is 15 amino acids. CDR3 DNA: TGTGCCAGCAGTCTTGACGGGGTCTCCCTTCGAGGCTACACCTTC. It codes for CASSLDGVSLRGYTF.

This chain links TRBV10-3 with TRBJ2-3, with 11 nucleotides matching TRBD1. The CDR3 is 14 amino acids. Germline CDR1 reads ENHRY; CDR2 reads SYGVKD. The V and J ends lost 6 bases and 6 bases, in that order; junction bases with no gene match: 5. CDR3 bases: TGTGCCATCAGCCGGGACAGGGGGGCGGATACGCAGTATTTT. The encoded protein is CAISRDRGADTQYF.

This sequence joins TRBV5-1 and TRBJ2-1; TRBD2 matches at 11 bases. CDR3 length: 20 residues. Germline V gives CDR1 SGHRS, CDR2 YFSETQ. Trimming removed 0 bases from V and 0 bases from J; junction bases left unmatched: 11. The CDR3 nucleotides are TGCGCCAGCAGCTTGGTAACTAGCGGGAGCCCTTCCAGCTCCTACAATGAGCAGTTCTTC. Encoded protein: CASSLVTSGSPSSSYNEQFF.

The chain joins TRBV6-2 or TRBV6-3 to TRBJ1-5, with D unclear. Germline V lookup: CDR1 MNHEY, CDR2 SVGEGT. The CDR3 runs 13 residues. V lost 5 bases and J lost 9, with 14 bases in between. The CDR3 nucleotides are TGTGCCAGCAGTCGAACTGGGGAGCGGCCCCAGCATTTT. It yields the protein CASSRTGERPQHF.

This sequence joins TRBV3-1 (or the pseudogene TRBV3-2) and TRBJ1-2, with D perhaps matching TRBD1 (5 bases). Germline V gene data show CDR1 as LGHDT and CDR2 as YNNKEL (reference sequence). The CDR3 has 17 residues. With 3 bases removed from V and 7 bases from J, the gap between germline ends came to 24 bases. DNA of the CDR3: TGTGCCAGCAGCCACACCTCCTTTCCTGGGGGGAAGGGTGGCTACACCTTC. This encodes CASSHTSFPGGKGGYTF.

The chain employs TRBV28 and TRBJ1-4, with D uncertain. The CDR3 spans 18 residues. Looked up from germline, CDR1 is MDHEN and CDR2 is SYDVKM. V was pared by 3 bases and J by 8 bases, with 25 bases between. The CDR3 bases are TGTGCCAGCAGTTTCCCGCGGCGTAACTCTGGCGGGAAAGAAAAACTGTTTTTT. This sequence encodes CASSFPRRNSGGKEKLFF.

The J gene is TRBJ1-1, the V gene TRBV28, with D unclear. The CDR3 is made up of 14 amino acids. Germline CDR1 MDHEN, CDR2 SYDVKM. Trimming left V 5 bases short and J 1 base short, with 11 bases between. CDR3 sequence (DNA): TGTGCCAGCAGTCCCGCCCCTAGGAACACTGAAGCTTTCTTT. Its translation: CASSPAPRNTEAFF.

The V call is TRBV4-1, the J call TRBJ1-6; perhaps TRBD1 as D (6 bases). This CDR3 comprises 14 residues. V gave up 3 bases and J gave up 10 bases, with 13 bases separating them. Germline CDR1 and CDR2: MGHRA and YSYEKL. The CDR3 bases are TGCGCCAGCAGCCAGATAGGGGGTGGATCACCCCTCCACTTT. It encodes CASSQIGGGSPLHF.

The chain is built from TRBV3-1 (or the pseudogene TRBV3-2) and TRBJ1-5, with a possible D match to TRBD1 (6 bases). V was cut by 5 bases and J by 6 bases, with 8 bases left in between. The CDR3 spans 12 residues. CDR1 and CDR2 from the germline V gene are LGHDT and YNNKEL (reference sequence). The CDR3 nucleotides read TGTGCCAGCAGCTCACAGGGTCAGCCCCAGCATTTT. Its protein product is CASSSQGQPQHF.

The V gene is TRBV25-1, the J gene TRBJ1-2; TRBD1 matches at 7 bases. Germline V lookup: CDR1 MGHDK, CDR2 SYGVNS. V shed 8 bases and J 6 bases; nucleotides not matched to a gene: 6. The CDR3 runs 12 residues. The CDR3 is CASGGTAHGYTF. The CDR3 DNA sequence: TGTGCCAGCGGCGGGACAGCACATGGCTACACCTTC.

CDR3 coding DNA: TGTGCCAGTAGTACCCCCGGGGGGACTAGATCCTACGAGCAGTACTTC. Translated: CASSTPGGTRSYEQYF. The chain employs TRBV19 and TRBJ2-7; 8 bases line up with TRBD2. The CDR3 runs 16 residues. With V trimmed by 4 bases and J by 1 base, 9 bases remained unmatched. Germline lookup yields CDR1 LNHDA and CDR2 SQIVND (reference sequence).